A single sample is the source of the 21 T cell receptor beta chains below, sequenced in a study of identical twins. TCRdb redid the calling of the 5' RACE reads with MiXCR, one entry per CDR3 protein. Seen here are some 690,000 distinct CDR3 sequences, less than 25% observed once, and the top ten hold approximately 4.3%. The data were also submitted as part of a second study, on T cells expressing NK-cell markers.

Sequencing was carried out using PBMCs. These receptors were collected from a woman in her late teens or twenties in good health.

This clonotype was detected a few times. The chain employs TRBV5-1 and TRBJ2-3, with 7 positions matching TRBD2. This CDR3 is 14 amino acids long. V was clipped by 4 bases and J by 5 bases; unmatched bases: 7. Germline CDR1 reads SGHRS; CDR2 reads YFSETQ. This chain's CDR3 is CASSVLAEVDTQYF. The CDR3 nucleotides read TGCGCCAGCAGCGTTCTAGCGGAGGTAGATACGCAGTATTTT. The variable domain in full, with the rest retrieved from reference TRBV5-1 and TRBJ2-3, is KAGVTQTPRYLIKTRGQQVTLSCSPISGHRSVSWYQQTPGQGLQFLFEYFSETQRNKGNFPGRFSGRQFSNSRSEMNVSTLELGDSALYLCASSVLAEVDTQYFGPGTRLTVL.

Many counts were recorded for this clonotype. The CDR3 here is CSTDTQYF. In nucleotides, the CDR3 is TGCAGCACAGATACGCAGTATTTT. This chain connects TRBV29-1 to TRBJ2-3, with D unresolved. This CDR3 is 8 amino acids long. The germline V gene encodes CDR1 SQVTM and CDR2 ANQGSEA. Trimming took 8 bases from V and 3 from J, leaving 0 bases between them.

The chain links TRBV7-9 to TRBJ1-5; no firm D call. The CDR3 loop spans 15 amino acids. Germline loops: CDR1 SEHNR, CDR2 FQNEAQ (reference sequence). Trimming shortened V by 5 bases and J by 3 bases, and 14 bases separated the two germline ends. DNA for the CDR3: TGTGCCAGCAGCCCCGGACGGAGCCACAATCAGCCCCAGCATTTT. Amino acid sequence: CASSPGRSHNQPQHF.

The table lists this clonotype with a few counts. The chain has TRBV12-3 or TRBV12-4 and TRBJ1-4, with D uncertain. V was cut by 10 bases and J by 3 bases, with 12 bases left in between. CDR3 size: 13 residues. CDR3 coding DNA: TGTGCCATTCGGACGTCTCCTAATGAAAAACTGTTTTTT. It encodes CAIRTSPNEKLFF.

This clonotype appeared many times. The chain uses TRBV29-1 and TRBJ2-7; 7 nucleotides match TRBD2. CDR1 and CDR2 from the germline V gene are SQVTM and ANQGSEA. V shed 6 bases and J 3 bases; nucleotides not matched to a gene: 8. This CDR3 has 13 residues. This CDR3 is CSVGLTTGYEQYF. CDR3 nucleotide sequence: TGCAGCGTGGGACTAACCACGGGCTACGAGCAGTACTTC.

This clonotype was seen only a few times. The gene calls are TRBV5-1 and TRBJ2-1; TRBD1 or TRBD2 may be the D gene (5 bases each). Germline assignment: CDR1 SGHRS and CDR2 YFSETQ. Trimming removed 5 bases from V and 4 bases from J, with 16 bases in between. The CDR3 is 15 residues long. The CDR3 sequence is CASRPAGTPYNEQFF. As DNA, the CDR3 is TGCGCCAGCAGGCCCGCCGGGACCCCTTACAATGAGCAGTTCTTC.

This clonotype was seen a few times. The V gene is TRBV6-1, the J gene TRBJ2-1; 7 bases line up with TRBD1. The germline CDR1 and CDR2 sequences are MNHNS and SASEGT. J lost 8 bases, V lost 6 bases, and 7 bases had no gene match. CDR3 length: 13 residues. CDR3 DNA sequence: TGTGCCAGCAGACCCACAGGGGCCCATGAGCAGTTCTTC. It codes for CASRPTGAHEQFF.

The V gene is TRBV13, the J gene TRBJ2-5, with D unresolved. CDR1 and CDR2 from the germline V gene are PRHDT and FYEKMQ (reference sequence). Trimming stripped 3 bases from V and 2 bases from J, with 13 bases between. There are 15 residues in the CDR3. CDR3 sequence: CASSLWGTEQETQYF. DNA of the CDR3: TGTGCCAGCAGCTTGTGGGGAACAGAGCAAGAGACCCAGTACTTC.

The chain combines TRBV20-1 with TRBJ2-1; TRBD2 is a possible D gene (6 bases). CDR3 size: 13 residues. Germline values: CDR1 DFQATT, CDR2 SNEGSKA (reference sequence). V was trimmed by 5 bases and J by 12 bases, leaving 20 bases between them. CDR3 residues: CSAGPEGTRGQFF. The CDR3 region has the DNA TGCAGTGCTGGGCCGGAGGGAACAAGGGGGCAGTTCTTC.

This clonotype was counted a few times. In DNA, the CDR3 is TGTGCCAGCAGCCAAGGTCCTGGGGGGATCTATGGCTACACCTTC. It specifies CASSQGPGGIYGYTF. This chain uses TRBV4-2 with TRBJ1-2; maybe TRBD1 (5 bases). CDR1 and CDR2 (germline): LGHNA, YNFKEQ. The CDR3 consists of 15 residues. V lost 1 base, J lost 4 bases, and 13 bases lay in between.

This clonotype was seen a few times. The J gene is TRBJ2-1, the V gene TRBV7-2, with D uncertain. This CDR3 region has 15 residues. Germline V gene data show CDR1 as SGHTA and CDR2 as FQGNSA. Trimming removed 5 bases at V and 5 bases at J, with 16 bases between. In DNA form, the CDR3 reads TGTGCCAGCAGCAAAGGACCGTATGGCCACAATGAGCAGTTCTTC. Translating gives CASSKGPYGHNEQFF.

This clonotype has just a few counts. The rearrangement uses TRBV12-3 or TRBV12-4 and TRBJ2-5; the D gene is possibly TRBD2 (5 bases). This CDR3 contains 13 residues. With 3 bases removed from V and 3 bases from J, the gap between germline ends came to 8 bases. The CDR3 protein is CASSFGSEETQYF. DNA for the CDR3: TGTGCCAGCAGTTTTGGTAGCGAAGAGACCCAGTACTTC.

The sample holds many counts of this clonotype. This chain links TRBV6-5 with TRBJ2-5; D remains unclear. The CDR3 sequence is 11 residues long. Looked up from germline, CDR1 is MNHEY and CDR2 is SVGAGI. The V and J ends lost 7 bases and 4 bases respectively, with 7 bases between them. The CDR3 spells CASTMGETQYF. The CDR3, as DNA: TGTGCCAGCACTATGGGAGAGACCCAGTACTTC.

A remark on this clonotype: Just one base apart from a much larger clone, this may be a read error. The CDR3 nucleotides are TGTGCCAGCAGTGCCTCCGGACCAGATACGCAGTTTTTT. Its protein is CASSASGPDTQFF. The genes are TRBV6-1 and TRBJ2-3; no firm D call. CDR1 is MNHNS, CDR2 SASEGT, per germline. The CDR3 is made up of 13 amino acids.

This clonotype showed up just a few times. V gene TRBV15 combines with J gene TRBJ2-1; D unresolved. There are 12 residues in the CDR3. The ends were cut back, 0 bases at V and 11 bases at J, with 8 bases in the middle. Germline-derived CDR1 and CDR2 are LNHNV and YYDKDF (reference sequence). The CDR3 DNA reads as TGTGCCACCAGCAGAGAGACCGCAAAGCAGTTCTTC. It translates to CATSRETAKQFF.

This clonotype was observed a handful of times. The rearrangement joins TRBV20-1 to TRBJ1-6, with D unclear. Germline assignment: CDR1 DFQATT and CDR2 SNEGSKA (reference sequence). This CDR3 contains 13 residues. V was pared by 1 base and J by 5 bases, with 6 bases between. CDR3 bases: TGCAGTGCTAGAGGAGACCATAATTCACCCCTCCACTTT. It encodes CSARGDHNSPLHF.

This chain joins TRBV7-9 and TRBJ2-1; TRBD1 agrees at 8 bases. Trimming removed 5 bases from V and 9 bases from J; junction bases left unmatched: 3. CDR3 length equals 12 residues. The germline CDR1 and CDR2 sequences are SEHNR and FQNEAQ (reference sequence). The CDR3: CASSGQGLEQFF. The DNA of the CDR3 is TGTGCCAGCAGCGGACAGGGCCTTGAGCAGTTCTTC. Filled out from reference TRBV7-9 and TRBJ2-1, the complete variable domain reads DTGVSQNPRHKITKRGQNVTFRCDPISEHNRLYWYRQTLGQGPEFLTYFQNEAQLEKSRLLSDRFSAERPKGSFSTLEIQRTEQGDSAMYLCASSGQGLEQFFGPGTRLTVL.

A few counts support this clonotype. V is TRBV9 and J is TRBJ2-1; 7 nucleotides line up with TRBD2. Germline CDR1 is SGDLS and CDR2 is YYNGEE. The CDR3 runs to 13 residues. The J segment lost 9 bases and the V segment lost 3 bases, leaving 6 bases of the junction unmatched. CDR3 sequence: CASSGDYLLEQFF. CDR3 bases: TGTGCCAGCAGCGGGGACTATCTGCTTGAGCAGTTCTTC. The variable domain in full, completed from reference TRBV9 and TRBJ2-1, reads DSGVTQTPKHLITATGQRVTLRCSPRSGDLSVYWYQQSLDQGLQFLIQYYNGEERAKGNILERFSAQQFPDLHSELNLSSLELGDSALYFCASSGDYLLEQFFGPGTRLTVL.

In this sample, this clonotype turned up many times. The rearrangement uses TRBV20-1 and TRBJ1-6, with D possibly being TRBD1 (5 bases). CDR1 and CDR2 from the germline V gene are DFQATT and SNEGSKA (reference sequence). The CDR3 spans 14 residues. V was pared by 0 bases and J by 14 bases, with 17 bases between. This CDR3 is CSARERDSILALHF. In DNA form, the CDR3 reads TGCAGTGCTAGAGAAAGGGACTCGATTCTGGCCCTCCACTTT.

This clonotype was found once. The chain is built from TRBV30 and TRBJ2-1, with no clear D. This CDR3 has 13 residues. Trimming stripped 2 bases from V and 4 bases from J, with 9 bases between. Germline V gene data show CDR1 as GTSNPN and CDR2 as SVGIG (reference sequence). CDR3 coding DNA: TGTGCCTGGAGTTACCGACTGTACAATGAGCAGTTCTTC. It yields the protein CAWSYRLYNEQFF.

V gene TRBV20-1 combines with J gene TRBJ1-1; the D is unclear. The V end was cut by 2 bases, the J end by 3 bases, with 16 bases between. The germline V gene has CDR1 DFQATT and CDR2 SNEGSKA (reference sequence). The length of the CDR3 is 15 residues. The CDR3 loop is CSARYRRTSYTEAFF. In DNA form, the CDR3 reads TGCAGTGCTAGATATAGGCGGACGTCTTACACTGAAGCTTTCTTT.